This passage covers 29 T cell receptor beta chains from one sample sequenced in a study of blood T cells in healthy people across ages. Primers used in a second PCR of roughly 6 to 11 cycles were a sample-barcoded 5' primer and a J-beta primer mix. TCRdb recomputed calls from the 5' RACE reads with MiXCR, one row per CDR3 protein. This table holds approximately 770,000 distinct CDR3 sequences, nearly 60% found once. Material for sequencing was blood. All receptors derive from a young man in good health.

On this clonotype: Given a much more abundant clone one base away, this may be a read error. Written as DNA, the CDR3 is TGTGCCAGCAGTCATAGCGGGAGTAATGATGGGCAGTTCTTC. The encoded protein is CASSHSGSNDGQFF. This chain links TRBV11-2 with TRBJ2-1; 9 bases line up with TRBD2. Looked up from germline, CDR1 is SGHAT and CDR2 is FQNNGV. V was pared by 6 bases and J by 12 bases, with 12 bases of the junction left unmatched. CDR3 length: 14 amino acids.

The rearrangement joins TRBV12-3 or TRBV12-4 to TRBJ2-2, with D perhaps matching TRBD1 or TRBD2 (5 bases each). V was cut by 1 base and J by 6 bases, with 12 bases left in between. The CDR3 loop spans 15 amino acids. The CDR3 DNA sequence: TGTGCCAGCAGTTTAGATGTGGGGACGCCCGGGGAGCTGTTTTTT. It specifies CASSLDVGTPGELFF.

The J gene is TRBJ2-2, the V gene TRBV2; D is unclear. The germline CDR1 and CDR2 sequences are SNHLY and FYNNEI. Trimming removed 1 base at V and 2 bases at J, with 8 bases between. The CDR3 extends over 15 amino acids. The CDR3 region is CASSEEAPNTGELFF. CDR3 sequence (DNA): TGTGCCAGCAGTGAAGAGGCTCCAAACACCGGGGAGCTGTTTTTT. Based on the CDR3 plus reference TRBV2 and TRBJ2-2, the full variable domain is EPEVTQTPSHQVTQMGQEVILRCVPISNHLYFYWYRQILGQKVEFLVSFYNNEISEKSEIFDDQFSVERPDGSNFTLKIRSTKLEDSAMYFCASSEEAPNTGELFFGEGSRLTVL.

This clonotype showed up just a few times. This chain joins TRBV4-2 and TRBJ1-2, with TRBD1 matching 7 bases. V gave up 1 base and J gave up 4 bases; unmatched junction bases: 3. The CDR3 extends over 14 amino acids. Germline V gives CDR1 LGHNA, CDR2 YNFKEQ. CDR3 in amino acids: CASSQGTGSYGYTF. CDR3 bases: TGTGCCAGCAGCCAAGGGACAGGCTCCTATGGCTACACCTTC.

This chain connects TRBV20-1 to TRBJ2-4; the D gene is possibly TRBD1 (5 bases). The end of the DNA fits TRBJ2-7 better, so the J call may be wrong. The CDR3 length is 13 residues. The germline gives CDR1 DFQATT, CDR2 SNEGSKA (reference sequence). The CDR3: CSARRQGLYEQYF. Here the CDR3 DNA reads TGCAGTGCTAGAAGGCAGGGCCTCTACGAGCAGTACTTC.

This chain joins TRBV20-1 and TRBJ2-1; 12 bases line up with TRBD2. Germline V gives CDR1 DFQATT, CDR2 SNEGSKA (reference sequence). V shed 6 bases, J shed 10 bases, and the junction held 13 bases outside the gene matches. The CDR3 is made up of 15 amino acids. CDR3 residues: CSAPRLAGGPWEQFF. CDR3 coding DNA: TGCAGTGCACCTCGCCTAGCGGGAGGGCCCTGGGAGCAGTTCTTC.

This clonotype turned up a few times. The rearrangement joins TRBV6-6 to TRBJ2-7; D remains ambiguous. Germline assignment: CDR1 MNHNY and CDR2 SVGAGI (reference sequence). The germline V and J ends were trimmed by 5 bases and 2 bases, with 10 bases remaining between them. The CDR3 covers 13 residues. The CDR3 is CASSDEIPYEQYF. DNA of the CDR3: TGTGCCAGCAGTGACGAAATCCCCTACGAGCAGTACTTC.

The chain uses TRBV27 and TRBJ2-5, with D unclear. The end of the DNA aligns better with TRBJ2-7, so the J call may be wrong. Germline assignment: CDR1 MNHEY and CDR2 SMNVEV (reference sequence). This CDR3 contains 15 residues. The CDR3 DNA reads TGTGCCAGCAGTATAGCCGGGTCGGCCCGCTACGAGCAGTACTTC. This sequence encodes CASSIAGSARYEQYF.

The chain joins TRBV12-3 or TRBV12-4 to TRBJ2-3, with 7 bases lining up with TRBD1. Losses at the gene ends were 6 bases for V and 3 bases for J; bases not matched to a gene: 6. This CDR3 contains 14 residues. This CDR3 is CASRSTGSTDTQYF. The CDR3 coding sequence is TGTGCCAGCAGATCGACAGGGTCTACAGATACGCAGTATTTT.

The V and J genes are TRBV6-5 and TRBJ2-4; 7 bases are a match to TRBD1. The J call may be mistaken, given a closer DNA end match to TRBJ2-7. The CDR3 sequence is 13 residues long. Germline CDR1 and CDR2: MNHEY and SVGAGI. CDR3 nucleotide sequence: TGTGCCAGCAGTAGACAGGGATTTGACGAGCAGTACTTC. Translating gives CASSRQGFDEQYF.

The rearrangement uses TRBV7-2 and TRBJ2-7; TRBD2 might be the D (6 bases). Trimming took 6 bases from V and 2 from J, leaving 11 bases between them. Per germline, CDR1 SGHTA and CDR2 FQGNSA. The CDR3 is made up of 13 amino acids. CDR3 sequence: CASSFGGTYEQYF. The CDR3 region has the DNA TGTGCCAGCAGTTTTGGAGGGACCTACGAGCAGTACTTC.

The chain is built from TRBV3-1 and TRBJ2-1, with D unresolved. The germline V gene has CDR1 LGHDT and CDR2 YNNKEL (reference sequence). The CDR3 length is 14 residues. Trimming left V 0 bases short and J 10 bases short, with 13 bases between. CDR3 in DNA: TGTGCCAGCAGCCAAGACCCCCGGCCTAGGGAGCAGTTCTTC. As protein: CASSQDPRPREQFF.

At least ten counts were recorded for this clonotype. The chain couples TRBV25-1 to TRBJ2-7; perhaps TRBD2 as D (7 bases). CDR1 and CDR2 from the germline V gene are MGHDK and SYGVNS. The V gene lost 5 bases and the J gene lost 2 bases, with 10 bases spanning the gap. The CDR3 spans 13 residues. The CDR3 region is CASSSGTTYEQYF. DNA for the CDR3: TGTGCCAGCAGTAGCGGGACAACCTACGAGCAGTACTTC.

The chain employs TRBV11-2 and TRBJ2-2; weak D call: TRBD2 (6 bases). Trimming took 2 bases from V and 3 from J, leaving 10 bases between them. The CDR3 covers 15 residues. Per the germline V gene, CDR1 is SGHAT and CDR2 is FQNNGV. CDR3 amino acids: CASSLSRDYTGELFF. The CDR3 bases are TGTGCCAGCAGCTTAAGTAGGGACTACACCGGGGAGCTGTTTTTT.

This clonotype was picked up one time. The chain couples TRBV6-1 to TRBJ2-5; maybe TRBD1 (6 bases). The J call may be faulty, since TRBJ2-7 better matches the DNA end. There are 15 residues in the CDR3. Germline V gene lookup returns CDR1 MNHNS and CDR2 SASEGT. DNA for the CDR3: TGTGCCACCAACCAAGCCGGGACAAAGTTCTACGAGCAGTACTTC. The encoded protein is CATNQAGTKFYEQYF.

This clonotype has a single count. The chain links TRBV27 to TRBJ1-5; D gene unclear. The germline CDR1 and CDR2 sequences are MNHEY and SMNVEV (reference sequence). The CDR3 covers 16 residues. V was clipped by 3 bases and J by 2 bases, with 14 bases between them. The CDR3: CASSFLGGIGNQPQHF. The CDR3 nucleotides are TGTGCCAGCAGTTTTCTTGGAGGCATCGGCAATCAGCCCCAGCATTTT.

This clonotype was seen a few times. The chain uses TRBV28 and TRBJ2-4; 7 bases map to TRBD2. The tail of the sequence fits TRBJ2-7 better, so the J call may be wrong. The germline gives CDR1 MDHEN, CDR2 SYDVKM. The CDR3 runs to 16 residues. CDR3 in DNA: TGTGCCAGCAGTTTATTCCTGAGGGACGGGAGGAACGAGCAGTACTTC. It translates to CASSLFLRDGRNEQYF.

J is TRBJ2-2 and V is TRBV4-2; 14 nucleotides agree with TRBD2. The V and J ends lost 4 bases and 5 bases, in that order; junction bases with no gene match: 6. This CDR3 is built from 17 residues. The V gene's germline CDR1 is LGHNA and CDR2 YNFKEQ. For the CDR3, the DNA is TGTGCCAGCAGCCGGGGGACTAGCGGGAGTGGGACCGGGGAGCTGTTTTTT. This codes for CASSRGTSGSGTGELFF.

The V gene is TRBV6-2 or TRBV6-3, the J gene TRBJ2-5, with 7 bases matching TRBD2. The CDR3 covers 16 residues. The germline V gene has CDR1 MNHEY and CDR2 SVGEGT. The V gene end was trimmed by 6 bases and the J gene end by 2 bases; junction bases not matched to a gene: 12. The CDR3 loop reads CASSPLPGRLQETQYF. The CDR3 DNA sequence: TGTGCCAGCAGCCCCCTCCCCGGGAGGCTTCAAGAGACCCAGTACTTC.

This CDR3 reads CATSRDEGDTQYF. Written as DNA, the CDR3 is TGTGCCACCAGCAGAGATGAAGGAGATACGCAGTATTTT. The chain has TRBV15 and TRBJ2-3; D is uncertain. This CDR3 is built from 13 residues. Germline values: CDR1 LNHNV, CDR2 YYDKDF (reference sequence). V shed 0 bases and J shed 5 bases, with 6 bases lying between them.

The chain links TRBV4-3 to TRBJ2-4, with 7 bases fitting TRBD2. The CDR3 consists of 14 residues. The germline gives CDR1 LGHNA, CDR2 YSLEER. V dropped 0 bases and J dropped 14; count of bases not matched to a gene: 10. The CDR3 sequence: CASSQEVRAGVEYF. The CDR3 DNA sequence: TGCGCCAGCAGCCAAGAGGTGCGCGCGGGAGTGGAGTACTTC.

The CDR3, as DNA: TGCAGCGTTGGACAGAAAGAGACCCAGTACTTC. It translates to CSVGQKETQYF. The genes are TRBV29-1 and TRBJ2-5; the D gene is possibly TRBD1 (5 bases). The V gene lost 4 bases and the J gene lost 3 bases, with 6 bases spanning the gap. Germline CDR1 is SQVTM and CDR2 is ANQGSEA. This CDR3 region has 11 residues.

The J gene is TRBJ2-5, the V gene TRBV27, with D possibly called TRBD1 or TRBD2 (5 bases each). Germline V gene data show CDR1 as MNHEY and CDR2 as SMNVEV (reference sequence). This CDR3 region has 14 residues. The ends were cut back, 6 bases at V and 1 base at J, with 12 bases in the middle. The CDR3 nucleotides are TGTGCCAGCAGCTCGGGGCACATCCAAGAGACCCAGTACTTC. Amino acid sequence: CASSSGHIQETQYF.

This sequence joins TRBV7-9 and TRBJ1-2, with unresolved D. V was pared by 1 base and J by 3 bases, with 9 bases between. Looked up from germline, CDR1 is SEHNR and CDR2 is FQNEAQ (reference sequence). The CDR3 runs 14 residues. The CDR3 coding sequence is TGTGCCAGCAGCTTAGGGGCGACTGACTATGGCTACACCTTC. This gives the protein CASSLGATDYGYTF.

The V and J genes are TRBV6-5 and TRBJ1-2; 12 positions match TRBD1. V trimming: 4 bases; J trimming: 1 base; junction bases outside the gene matches: 10. Germline V gene data show CDR1 as MNHEY and CDR2 as SVGAGI. This CDR3 spans 18 amino acids. The CDR3 nucleotides are TGTGCCAGCAGTTTCGTTGGGACAGGGGGCGCCGGTAACTATGGCTACACCTTC. Translating it yields CASSFVGTGGAGNYGYTF.

This clonotype turned up a few times. The gene calls are TRBV18 and TRBJ2-1; TRBD2 matches at 7 bases. The junction had 9 bases not matched to a gene; V was cut back by 4 bases and J by 6 bases. The CDR3 covers 15 residues. Germline CDR1 and CDR2: KGHSH and LQKENI. CDR3 DNA sequence: TGTGCCAGCTCACAAGGCGGGAGACTACTCAATGAGCAGTTCTTC. Protein sequence: CASSQGGRLLNEQFF.

The V and J genes are TRBV5-1 and TRBJ1-2, with 10 bases aligning to TRBD1. CDR3 length: 17 residues. CDR1 and CDR2 from the germline V gene are SGHRS and YFSETQ. Germline trimming cut 4 bases from V and 8 bases from J; bases unmatched to any gene: 17. The CDR3 bases are TGCGCCAGCAGCCTTTCCGCCGCGGGACAGGGGAGGTCCGGCTACACCTTC. This gives the protein CASSLSAAGQGRSGYTF.

The chain has TRBV6-2 or TRBV6-3 and TRBJ2-5, with D perhaps matching TRBD1 or TRBD2 (5 bases each). The assigned J gene may be wrong: the sequence end matches TRBJ2-7 better. Germline loops: CDR1 MNHEY, CDR2 SVGEGT. The CDR3 is 14 residues long. CDR3 bases: TGTACCGGAAAACACGGGGATACCAGGGACGAGCAGTACTTC. This gives the protein CTGKHGDTRDEQYF.

V usage is TRBV18 and J usage is TRBJ1-2; D not certain. The ends were cut back, 1 base at V and 2 bases at J, with 8 bases in the middle. This CDR3 is built from 14 residues. CDR1 and CDR2 from the germline V gene are KGHSH and LQKENI. CDR3 coding DNA: TGTGCCAGCTCACCACAGCTCAGGAACTATGGCTACACCTTC. It yields the protein CASSPQLRNYGYTF.